A selection of T cell receptor beta chains follows, all from one sample in a study of T cells after yellow fever vaccination. In TCRdb, the 5' RACE reads were re-called with MiXCR into one record per CDR3 protein. The sample comprises 240,000 or so distinct CDR3 sequences, 6.9% of which are singletons, and roughly 0.86% rests with the top ten. The sample was CD4+ T cells sorted from PBMCs, taken 15 days after the yellow fever booster vaccination. The source is a man aged 30 to 39 who received the YFV17D yellow fever vaccine. CDR3s include the opening cysteine and the closing phenylalanine or tryptophan. The D gene is left open where the match is weak. Expanded clones get a size class; other rows say once, few or many, or leave the size out.

>TRBJ1-4|NA|TRBV28|few
TGTGCCAGCAGTTTACTGGGGACTCTTGGGATAAATGAAAAACTGTTTTTT
CASSLLGTLGINEKLFF
>TRBJ1-1|NA|TRBV5-1|NA
TGCGCCAGCATGACGGGGGGGACGAACACTGAAGCTTTCTTT
CASMTGGTNTEAFF
>TRBJ2-2|TRBD2|TRBV27|few
TGTGCCAGCAGTTTAAGGCCTAGCGGGAGGATCACCGGGGAGCTGTTTTTT
CASSLRPSGRITGELFF
>TRBJ1-6|TRBD1|TRBV4-2|NA
TGTGCCAGCAGCAGGGGACAGCCTACAATGAGCTCCTATAATTCACCCCTCCACTTT
CASSRGQPTMSSYNSPLHF
>TRBJ2-7|NA|TRBV11-2|many
TGTGCCAGCAGCTTAGACGGGAGGGGGCAACATCCCTACGAGCAGTACTTC
CASSLDGRGQHPYEQYF
>TRBJ2-7|TRBD1|TRBV29-1|many
TGCAGCGCAGGGACAGTAAGCTCCTACGAGCAGTACTTC
CSAGTVSSYEQYF
>TRBJ1-6|NA|TRBV27|few
TGTGCCAGCAGCCCTAGGTCGTCGAGCTCCTATAATTCACCCCTCCACTTT
CASSPRSSSSYNSPLHF
>TRBJ2-7|NA|TRBV6-5|few
TGTGCCAGCAGCCAGGGACAAATCCTCACCTACGAGCAGTACTTC
CASSQGQILTYEQYF
>TRBJ2-5|TRBD2|TRBV7-2|NA
TGTGCCAGCAGCTTAGCGCGCGGGAGGGCCCAAGAGACCCAGTACTTC
CASSLARGRAQETQYF
>TRBJ1-2|NA|TRBV28|NA
TGTGCCAGCAGTTGGTCAGGGAGGGGCTATGGCTACACCTTC
CASSWSGRGYGYTF
>TRBJ2-7|NA|TRBV30|NA
TGTGCCTGGAGTGTAGTGGGGACCAAGCAGTACTTC
CAWSVVGTKQYF
>TRBJ2-1|NA|TRBV16|many
TGTGCCAGCAGCCGCTACAGCGCCCCTTCCTACAATGAGCAGTTCTTC
CASSRYSAPSYNEQFF
>TRBJ2-3|TRBD2|TRBV9|NA
TGTGCCAGCAGCGTAGTAGCGGGATCTAGCACAGATACGCAGTATTTT
CASSVVAGSSTDTQYF
>TRBJ1-5|NA|TRBV5-1|many
TGCGCCAGCAGCTTGGGTCCGGGCCGCAATCAGCCCCAGCATTTT
CASSLGPGRNQPQHF
>TRBJ2-2|TRBD1|TRBV7-2|NA
TGTGCCAGCAGTAACCGACAGGGGGCGTCCGGGGAGCTGTTTTTT
CASSNRQGASGELFF
>TRBJ2-1|NA|TRBV24-1|NA
TGTGCCACCAGTGATTCTCGTTACCCGCTCGGGGAGCAGTTCTTC
CATSDSRYPLGEQFF
>TRBJ2-5|TRBD2|TRBV20-1|few
TGCAGTGCTTCCCTAGCGGGAGGAGAGACCCAGTACTTC
CSASLAGGETQYF
>TRBJ2-7|TRBD1|TRBV2|NA
TGTGCCAGCAGTGCCCAGGGGGACGAGCAGTACTTC
CASSAQGDEQYF
>TRBJ2-3|NA|TRBV30|many
TGTGCCTGGAGTGTAAGTTTAGGGAGCACAGATACGCAGTATTTT
CAWSVSLGSTDTQYF
>TRBJ2-3|TRBD2|TRBV3-1|NA
TGTGCCAGCAGCGAGAGCGGGAGGCCCCCCGATACGCAGTATTTT
CASSESGRPPDTQYF
>TRBJ1-5|NA|TRBV5-6|many
TGTGCCAGCAGCTTGGAACGTGAGGGGCCCCAGCATTTT
CASSLEREGPQHF
>TRBJ1-5|TRBD1|TRBV7-2|NA
TGTGCCAGCAGCTTAACCCGACAGGGAGATCAGCCCCAGCATTTT
CASSLTRQGDQPQHF
>TRBJ1-1|NA|TRBV5-1|many
TGCGCCAGCAGCTGGACCGCGGGGATGAACACTGAAGCTTTCTTT
CASSWTAGMNTEAFF
>TRBJ2-7|NA|TRBV20-1|few
TGCAGTGCTAGGGTTCCCTTGGGCCCCTACGAGCAGTACTTC
CSARVPLGPYEQYF
>TRBJ1-5|NA|TRBV20-1|NA
TGCAGTGCTGTTGGGGGGGAACAGAGGAATAAGCCCCAGCATTTT
CSAVGGEQRNKPQHF
>TRBJ1-1|TRBD1|TRBV5-1|many
TGCGCCAGCAGCCGGGACAGGGGGCGGAACACTGAAGCTTTCTTT
CASSRDRGRNTEAFF
>TRBJ2-7|NA|TRBV5-1|few
TGCGCCAGCAGCCCGGGGGACAGCACCTACGAGCAGTACTTC
CASSPGDSTYEQYF
>TRBJ2-3|NA|TRBV7-6|few
TGTGCCAGCAGCTTTGGACTCCAAGATACGCAGTATTTT
CASSFGLQDTQYF
>TRBJ2-7|TRBD2|TRBV3-1|few
TGTGCCAGCAGCCAAGAGATGGCGGGAGTCAAGGACTTC
CASSQEMAGVKDF
>TRBJ2-3|TRBD2|TRBV4-3|many
TGCGCCAGCAGCCAGATCACTAGCGGGAGAGGGTTCGGCACAGATACGCAGTATTTT
CASSQITSGRGFGTDTQYF
>TRBJ2-5|NA|TRBV5-1|NA
TGCACCAGCAGCTTTAAAGAGACCCAGTACTTC
CTSSFKETQYF
>TRBJ2-3|TRBD2|TRBV5-6|few
TGTGCCAGCAGCCACAGACTAGCGGGAGCTCCAGATACGCAGTATTTT
CASSHRLAGAPDTQYF
>TRBJ2-3|NA|TRBV19|few
TGTGCCAGTTGCGCAGCCACACTTAATACGCAGTATTTT
CASCAATLNTQYF
>TRBJ2-4|TRBD2|TRBV7-2|NA
TGTGCCAGCAGGCCGGGGACTAGCGGTCTAGCCAAAAACATTCAGTACTTC
CASRPGTSGLAKNIQYF